The 26 T cell receptor beta chains listed next were all sequenced from one sample in a study of shared clonotypes between healthy human individuals. The table came from immunoSEQ multiplex PCR; TCRdb's copy has only in-frame clones and leaves some out. Seen here are roughly 720,000 clones, around 90% observed once, and the top ten hold 30% to 35%. The sample comprised memory CD8+ T cells from PBMCs. Described subset: CD45RO+ cells pooled with CCR7-negative TemRA cells. The receptors shown here come from a man aged 18 to 29 in good health. Some clones in this sample may be carry-over from other donors' samples.

CDR3 protein: CASSVTGGWSGANVLTF. The CDR3 region has the DNA TGTGCCAGCAGCGTGACAGGGGGGTGGTCTGGGGCCAACGTCCTGACTTTC. V and J are TRBV7-9 and TRBJ2-6; 9 nucleotides align to TRBD1. The CDR3 totals 17 residues. V lost 5 bases, J lost 1 base, and 6 bases stayed unmatched. In germline, CDR1 is SEHNR, CDR2 FQNEAQ (reference sequence).

This chain uses TRBV19 with TRBJ2-1, with 14 bases lining up with TRBD2. With 3 bases clipped from V and 3 bases from J, the junction kept 1 base outside the gene matches. The CDR3 sequence is 16 residues long. From germline, CDR1 is LNHDA and CDR2 SQIVND (reference sequence). The CDR3 DNA follows: TGTGCCAGTAGTATCGGGACTAGCGGGAGCTACAATGAGCAGTTCTTC. This gives the protein CASSIGTSGSYNEQFF. The whole variable domain, remainder taken from reference TRBV19 and TRBJ2-1, is DGGITQSPKYLFRKEGQNVTLSCEQNLNHDAMYWYRQDPGQGLRLIYYSQIVNDFQKGDIAEGYSVSREKKESFPLTVTSAQKNPTAFYLCASSIGTSGSYNEQFFGPGTRLTVL.

The rearrangement uses TRBV4-1 and TRBJ2-7; 9 bases agree with TRBD2. V shed 1 base and J 1 base; nucleotides not matched to a gene: 5. The CDR3 consists of 16 residues. Germline V gives CDR1 MGHRA, CDR2 YSYEKL. For the CDR3, the DNA is TGCGCCAGCAGCCAAGGGGTAGCGGGGGCTTCCTACGAGCAGTACTTC. Amino acids: CASSQGVAGASYEQYF.

The chain joins TRBV7-9 to TRBJ2-5; perhaps D is TRBD1 or TRBD2 (5 bases each). CDR1 is SEHNR and CDR2 is FQNEAQ in the germline V gene (reference sequence). This CDR3 is 16 amino acids long. V was pared by 3 bases and J by 2 bases, with 16 bases between. The CDR3 bases are TGTGCCAGCAGCTTGATTAGCGTGGGGCCTCAAGAGACCCAGTACTTC. This gives the protein CASSLISVGPQETQYF.

The chain has TRBV4-1 and TRBJ2-7; D is tentatively TRBD1 or TRBD2 (5 bases each). CDR3 length: 15 amino acids. Trimming pared 1 base from V and 3 bases from J, leaving 13 bases between. Looked up from germline, CDR1 is MGHRA and CDR2 is YSYEKL. For the CDR3, the DNA is TGCGCCAGCAGCCAAGTAGCGCAGGGTGGCTACGAGCAGTACTTC. It is translated as CASSQVAQGGYEQYF.

The chain joins TRBV6-5 to TRBJ2-1, with TRBD1 as a possible D gene (5 bases). Germline CDR1 and CDR2: MNHEY and SVGAGI. Trimming took 5 bases from V and 4 from J, leaving 9 bases between them. The CDR3 has 13 amino acids. The CDR3 protein is CASSPQGYNEQFF. The CDR3 DNA is TGTGCCAGCAGTCCTCAGGGATACAATGAGCAGTTCTTC.

The chain recombines TRBV2 with TRBJ1-1; possible D gene TRBD1, 5 bases. V dropped 6 bases and J dropped 0 bases, with 8 bases sitting between them. The CDR3 length is 13 residues. Germline CDR1 and CDR2: SNHLY and FYNNEI. CDR3 DNA: TGTGCCAGCAGGGACACATTGAACACTGAAGCTTTCTTT. It yields the protein CASRDTLNTEAFF.

This sequence joins TRBV9 and TRBJ1-5, with D uncertain. CDR1 is SGDLS, CDR2 YYNGEE, per germline. The V and J ends lost 4 bases and 7 bases respectively, with 12 bases between them. The CDR3 covers 13 residues. The CDR3 bases are TGTGCCAGCAGCCCAGGTGGGAGACAGCCCCAGCATTTT. Translating gives CASSPGGRQPQHF.

The chain combines TRBV27 with TRBJ2-1, with TRBD2 matching 11 bases. The ends lost 7 bases at V and 5 bases at J; junction bases unmatched: 4. From germline, CDR1 is MNHEY and CDR2 SMNVEV (reference sequence). CDR3 size: 14 residues. CDR3: CASNPGLADNEQFF. The CDR3 region has the DNA TGTGCCAGCAACCCGGGACTAGCGGACAATGAGCAGTTCTTC.

The rearrangement links TRBV27 to TRBJ2-1; D is ambiguous. CDR1 and CDR2 (germline): MNHEY, SMNVEV (reference sequence). Trimming shortened V by 0 bases and J by 10 bases, and 19 bases separated the two germline ends. CDR3 length: 16 amino acids. The CDR3 sequence: CASSLSVFLSPDEQFF. DNA of the CDR3: TGTGCCAGCAGTTTATCGGTCTTTCTGTCCCCAGACGAGCAGTTCTTC.

This clone was found once. V and J are TRBV7-9 and TRBJ2-1; D perhaps matches TRBD1 (5 bases). The CDR3 sequence is 11 residues long. Germline-derived CDR1 and CDR2 are SEHNR and FQNEAQ (reference sequence). The germline V and J ends were trimmed by 7 bases and 7 bases, with 8 bases remaining between them. CDR3 DNA: TGTGCCAGCATTCAGGGTAATGAGCAGTTCTTC. This gives the protein CASIQGNEQFF.

This chain joins TRBV7-8 and TRBJ2-7; possibly TRBD2 for D (6 bases). Germline V gives CDR1 SGHVS, CDR2 FQNEAQ. This CDR3 contains 13 residues. With 8 bases removed from V and 3 bases from J, the gap between germline ends came to 14 bases. The CDR3: CASESGPGYEQYF. The CDR3 DNA follows: TGTGCCAGCGAAAGCGGGCCCGGCTACGAGCAGTACTTC.

A note on this clone: The identical CDR3 is also encoded by other nucleotide sequences in the sample. The gene calls are TRBV7-9 and TRBJ1-1, with a tentative D call TRBD1 (6 bases). The V end lost 3 bases, the J end lost 2 bases, and 13 bases lay between the germline ends. The CDR3 length is 15 residues. CDR1 SEHNR and CDR2 FQNEAQ come from the germline V gene (reference sequence). CDR3 nucleotide sequence: TGTGCCAGCAGCTTGGTCGGGACACCCAACACTGAAGCTTTCTTT. It encodes CASSLVGTPNTEAFF. Full variable domain (missing parts from reference TRBV7-9 and TRBJ1-1): DTGVSQNPRHKITKRGQNVTFRCDPISEHNRLYWYRQTLGQGPEFLTYFQNEAQLEKSRLLSDRFSAERPKGSFSTLEIQRTEQGDSAMYLCASSLVGTPNTEAFFGQGTRLTVV.

The rearrangement links TRBV7-9 to TRBJ1-1, with D perhaps matching TRBD1 (6 bases). Trimming removed 6 bases at V and 1 base at J, with 18 bases between. The germline V gene encodes CDR1 SEHNR and CDR2 FQNEAQ (reference sequence). CDR3 length: 16 residues. The CDR3 loop is CASSSPRGQPNTEAFF. The CDR3, as DNA: TGTGCCAGCAGTTCGCCACGGGGGCAGCCGAACACTGAAGCTTTCTTT. Looking up the rest from reference TRBV7-9 and TRBJ1-1 gives the full variable domain: DTGVSQNPRHKITKRGQNVTFRCDPISEHNRLYWYRQTLGQGPEFLTYFQNEAQLEKSRLLSDRFSAERPKGSFSTLEIQRTEQGDSAMYLCASSSPRGQPNTEAFFGQGTRLTVV.

J is TRBJ2-7 and V is TRBV6-1; D is tentatively TRBD1 or TRBD2 (6 bases each). With 1 base removed from V and 1 base from J, the gap between germline ends came to 14 bases. CDR3 length: 16 residues. The germline gives CDR1 MNHNS, CDR2 SASEGT. Here the CDR3 DNA reads TGTGCCAGCAGTGAAGGGAGGGGGGTAGCTTCCTACGAGCAGTACTTC. Its translation: CASSEGRGVASYEQYF.

The rearrangement uses TRBV2 and TRBJ2-5; D gene ambiguous. The CDR3 has 16 amino acids. Trimming removed 2 bases from V and 0 bases from J, with 13 bases in between. The V gene's germline CDR1 is SNHLY and CDR2 FYNNEI. The CDR3 bases are TGTGCCAGCAGTGAAAACTTCTCCGAGTACCAAGAGACCCAGTACTTC. It codes for CASSENFSEYQETQYF.

The gene calls are TRBV5-1 and TRBJ2-7, with a possible D match to TRBD2 (6 bases). Germline values: CDR1 SGHRS, CDR2 YFSETQ. This CDR3 contains 12 residues. V gave up 0 bases and J gave up 6 bases, with 7 bases separating them. The CDR3 DNA reads as TGCGCCAGCAGCTTGGGCGGGGCCGAGCAGTACTTC. Translating gives CASSLGGAEQYF.

This clone was seen just once. The chain employs TRBV29-1 and TRBJ2-5; 8 nucleotides align to TRBD2. The J call could be wrong; TRBJ2-7 is a better fit for the DNA end. CDR3 size: 12 residues. Per germline, CDR1 SQVTM and CDR2 ANQGSEA. The CDR3 DNA sequence: TGCAGCGCCACGGGAGGGTCCTACGAGCAGTACTTC. Translation gives CSATGGSYEQYF.

The chain carries TRBV5-5 and TRBJ2-7; D remains unclear. The CDR3 is made up of 12 amino acids. Trimming removed 0 bases from V and 5 bases from J, with 6 bases in between. CDR1 SGHKS and CDR2 YYEKEE come from the germline V gene (reference sequence). This chain's CDR3 is CASSLVGDEQYF. The DNA of the CDR3 is TGTGCCAGCAGCTTGGTGGGCGACGAGCAGTACTTC.

This clone showed up just once. The chain links TRBV4-1 to TRBJ2-5; 7 bases map to TRBD2. This CDR3 has 15 residues. V was clipped by 2 bases and J by 5 bases; unmatched bases: 8. Germline V gives CDR1 MGHRA, CDR2 YSYEKL. CDR3 in DNA: TGCGCCAGCAGCCAATTTGCGGGAGAGTGGGAGACCCAGTACTTC. This encodes CASSQFAGEWETQYF.

The chain combines TRBV2 with TRBJ1-4; no clear D gene. The V and J ends lost 6 bases and 0 bases respectively, with 11 bases between them. Per the germline V gene, CDR1 is SNHLY and CDR2 is FYNNEI. The CDR3 is 15 amino acids. For the CDR3, the DNA is TGTGCCAGCAGACGACGGTGGGCAACTAATGAAAAACTGTTTTTT. Protein product: CASRRRWATNEKLFF.

J is TRBJ2-1 and V is TRBV9; D remains ambiguous. CDR1 is SGDLS and CDR2 is YYNGEE in the germline V gene. This CDR3 spans 12 amino acids. The V end lost 2 bases, the J end lost 9 bases, and 9 bases lay between the germline ends. The CDR3 region is CASSVTGREQFF. The CDR3 DNA reads as TGTGCCAGCAGCGTCACTGGCCGTGAGCAGTTCTTC.

This clone was observed once. The rearrangement uses TRBV7-2 and TRBJ2-4; D gene unclear. Trimming cost V 1 base and J 8 bases, with 9 bases left between them. Germline V gene lookup returns CDR1 SGHTA and CDR2 FQGNSA. This CDR3 is 13 amino acids long. This CDR3 is CASSLVGNHIQYF. CDR3 in DNA: TGTGCCAGCAGCTTAGTGGGTAATCACATTCAGTACTTC.

V and J are TRBV19 and TRBJ2-7; a possible D gene is TRBD1 (6 bases). The V gene lost 8 bases and the J gene lost 3 bases, with 20 bases spanning the gap. Germline assignment: CDR1 LNHDA and CDR2 SQIVND (reference sequence). This CDR3 spans 15 amino acids. The CDR3 sequence: CASAAGWGQNYEQYF. The CDR3 bases are TGTGCCAGTGCTGCCGGCTGGGGACAAAACTACGAGCAGTACTTC.

The chain links TRBV5-4 to TRBJ1-1; no definite D call. Per germline, CDR1 SGHNT and CDR2 YYREEE (reference sequence). This CDR3 is 13 amino acids long. V was trimmed by 2 bases and J by 3 bases, leaving 8 bases between them. The CDR3 is CASSFRQDTEAFF. The CDR3 nucleotides read TGTGCCAGCAGCTTTAGGCAGGACACTGAAGCTTTCTTT.

This chain joins TRBV28 and TRBJ2-1; perhaps TRBD2 as D (6 bases). Germline loops: CDR1 MDHEN, CDR2 SYDVKM. Trimming stripped 6 bases from V and 12 bases from J, with 24 bases between. The CDR3 totals 15 residues. DNA of the CDR3: TGTGCCAGCAGGGGGAGACTAGGACGGAGTCCTTGGCAGTTCTTC. Protein sequence: CASRGRLGRSPWQFF.